The next 26 T cell receptor beta chains were all read from a single sample in a study of OX40 agonist ivuxolimab in advanced cancers. Method: immunoSEQ multiplex PCR; TCRdb's copy keeps in-frame clones and lacks some. The sample has tens of thousands of clones, roughly nine tenths seen once; the top ten hold under 0.4%. The input for sequencing was CD4+ or CD8+ T cells sorted from blood, taken in a trial of the OX40 agonist ivuxolimab. All receptors come from an adult with an advanced solid tumor such as melanoma, head and neck, liver or kidney cancer.

The genes are TRBV29-1 and TRBJ1-1; D is possibly TRBD1 (6 bases). The germline V and J ends were trimmed by 2 bases and 0 bases, with 10 bases remaining between them. Looked up from germline, CDR1 is SQVTM and CDR2 is ANQGSEA. The CDR3 has 14 residues. CDR3 DNA: TGCAGCGTTGAAACGGGGGCTATGAACACTGAAGCTTTCTTT. It specifies CSVETGAMNTEAFF.

The chain has TRBV9 and TRBJ1-1; D is undetermined. Trimming removed 6 bases at V and 4 bases at J, with 19 bases between. Germline V gene lookup returns CDR1 SGDLS and CDR2 YYNGEE. This CDR3 region has 15 residues. CDR3 nucleotide sequence: TGTGCCAGCACCCGCCCGGGAAGTGGGGTCACTGAAGCTTTCTTT. Translation: CASTRPGSGVTEAFF. The whole variable domain, remainder taken from reference TRBV9 and TRBJ1-1, is DSGVTQTPKHLITATGQRVTLRCSPRSGDLSVYWYQQSLDQGLQFLIQYYNGEERAKGNILERFSAQQFPDLHSELNLSSLELGDSALYFCASTRPGSGVTEAFFGQGTRLTVV.

Written as DNA, the CDR3 is TGTGCCAGCAGCTCCCCTACAGGGGGCAAGTCTGGCTACACCTTC. Encoded protein: CASSSPTGGKSGYTF. This chain joins TRBV5-4 and TRBJ1-2, with TRBD1 matching over 9 bases. CDR3 length: 15 residues. CDR1 SGHNT and CDR2 YYREEE come from the germline V gene (reference sequence). V lost 3 bases to trimming and J lost 7 bases; unmatched junction nucleotides: 10.

About this clone itself: One end of the junction fails to match germline, which may point to a read error. V usage is TRBV10-3 and J usage is TRBJ2-4; 10 bases agree with TRBD2. The CDR3 contains 17 residues. CDR1 and CDR2 (germline): ENHRY, SYGVKD. The CDR3 DNA reads TGTGCCATCAGTGAGACTAGCGGGATTGGACGAAAAACCATTCAGTACTTC. It yields the protein CAISETSGIGRKTIQYF.

The J gene is TRBJ2-3, the V gene TRBV11-1; D may be TRBD2 (5 bases). Trimming cost V 7 bases and J 3 bases, with 14 bases left between them. Germline-derived CDR1 and CDR2 are SGHAT and FQDESV (reference sequence). This CDR3 has 14 amino acids. This CDR3 reads CASTPSAVTDTQYF. The CDR3 DNA is TGTGCCAGCACCCCGTCAGCGGTTACAGATACGCAGTATTTT.

This chain uses TRBV29-1 with TRBJ2-7; D not resolved. V lost 3 bases and J lost 3, with 9 bases in between. CDR3 length: 12 amino acids. Germline loops: CDR1 SQVTM, CDR2 ANQGSEA. CDR3: CSVESDYYEQYF. The CDR3 nucleotides read TGCAGCGTTGAGTCTGATTACTACGAGCAGTACTTC.

The rearrangement joins TRBV5-1 to TRBJ1-1; TRBD1 is a possible D gene (5 bases). Per germline, CDR1 SGHRS and CDR2 YFSETQ. Deletions cut 0 bases from V and 1 base from J, with 10 bases between. The CDR3 covers 15 residues. CDR3 DNA: TGCGCCAGCAGCTTGGAAGACCAGGGGAACACTGAAGCTTTCTTT. Translation: CASSLEDQGNTEAFF.

This chain joins TRBV5-1 and TRBJ2-5; D perhaps matches TRBD1 (5 bases). The CDR3 extends over 14 amino acids. Germline V gene data show CDR1 as SGHRS and CDR2 as YFSETQ. V lost 4 bases and J lost 3, with 13 bases in between. The CDR3 protein is CASSLTGRKETQYF. CDR3 DNA: TGCGCCAGCAGCCTAACAGGTAGAAAAGAGACCCAGTACTTC.

The V and J genes are TRBV27 and TRBJ1-1; D perhaps matches TRBD1 (5 bases). Trimming stripped 5 bases from V and 0 bases from J, with 10 bases between. The CDR3 loop spans 14 amino acids. CDR1 MNHEY and CDR2 SMNVEV come from the germline V gene (reference sequence). The CDR3 reads CASSLSDMNTEAFF. The DNA for the CDR3 is TGTGCCAGCAGTCTCTCGGACATGAACACTGAAGCTTTCTTT.

The rearrangement links TRBV19 to TRBJ2-2; D call uncertain. The CDR3 is 15 residues long. CDR1 and CDR2 from the germline V gene are LNHDA and SQIVND (reference sequence). Trimming removed 9 bases from V and 1 base from J, with 15 bases in between. CDR3 region: CASTLSGENTGELFF. CDR3 coding DNA: TGTGCCAGCACCCTTTCCGGTGAGAACACCGGGGAGCTGTTTTTT.

The genes are TRBV5-1 and TRBJ2-3; 9 nucleotides line up with TRBD2. The V and J ends lost 6 bases and 6 bases, in that order; junction bases with no gene match: 5. Germline CDR1 and CDR2: SGHRS and YFSETQ. The CDR3 length is 13 residues. The CDR3 sequence: CASKREEGDTQYF. CDR3 nucleotides: TGCGCCAGCAAGCGGGAGGAGGGGGATACGCAGTATTTT. The full variable domain, its missing parts supplied by reference TRBV5-1 and TRBJ2-3, is KAGVTQTPRYLIKTRGQQVTLSCSPISGHRSVSWYQQTPGQGLQFLFEYFSETQRNKGNFPGRFSGRQFSNSRSEMNVSTLELGDSALYLCASKREEGDTQYFGPGTRLTVL.

V is TRBV29-1 and J is TRBJ2-1; 9 bases map to TRBD1. J lost 5 bases, V lost 8 bases, and 16 bases had no gene match. The CDR3 consists of 16 residues. Looked up from germline, CDR1 is SQVTM and CDR2 is ANQGSEA. As DNA, the CDR3 is TGCAGCTTGTTGGGGTTCGAACAGGGGGCCAACAATGAGCAGTTCTTC. Amino acid sequence: CSLLGFEQGANNEQFF.

The gene calls are TRBV6-6 and TRBJ2-7; D is perhaps TRBD1 (6 bases). Per germline, CDR1 MNHNY and CDR2 SVGAGI (reference sequence). The CDR3 is made up of 16 amino acids. Trimming took 6 bases from V and 0 from J, leaving 18 bases between them. The CDR3 sequence: CASRPIEGVDSYEQYF. The CDR3 DNA follows: TGTGCCAGCAGACCGATTGAGGGGGTCGACTCCTACGAGCAGTACTTC.

The rearrangement joins TRBV18 to TRBJ2-7, with 8 bases fitting TRBD2. The V gene end was trimmed by 3 bases and the J gene end by 6 bases; junction bases not matched to a gene: 7. The CDR3 is made up of 14 amino acids. The V gene's germline CDR1 is KGHSH and CDR2 LQKENI. The CDR3 DNA reads TGTGCCAGCTCACCTTCTACCGGGGGGGTCGAGCAGTACTTC. Translation: CASSPSTGGVEQYF.

The chain uses TRBV5-6 and TRBJ2-5; maybe TRBD1 (5 bases). There are 19 residues in the CDR3. Trimming took 1 base from V and 7 from J, leaving 29 bases between them. Germline assignment: CDR1 SGHDT and CDR2 YYEEEE. CDR3 in amino acids: CASSLPSRELTGLWGTQYF. CDR3 sequence (DNA): TGTGCCAGCAGCTTGCCTTCCCGAGAACTCACAGGTCTCTGGGGGACCCAGTACTTC.

V and J are TRBV18 and TRBJ2-7; D uncertain. The CDR3 has 11 amino acids. CDR1 and CDR2 (germline): KGHSH, LQKENI. V was trimmed by 0 bases and J by 7 bases, leaving 4 bases between them. CDR3 sequence: CASSPPEEQYF. The CDR3 DNA reads as TGTGCCAGCTCACCACCGGAGGAGCAGTACTTC.

J is TRBJ2-7 and V is TRBV11-2; 7 nucleotides match TRBD1. Germline assignment: CDR1 SGHAT and CDR2 FQNNGV. V lost 0 bases to trimming and J lost 7 bases; unmatched junction nucleotides: 6. The CDR3 has 14 residues. The CDR3 nucleotides are TGTGCCAGCAGCTTAGATCGACAGGGCGGGGAGCAGTACTTC. Protein sequence: CASSLDRQGGEQYF.

This clone was found once. This chain joins TRBV5-1 and TRBJ1-1; D might be TRBD1 (5 bases). This CDR3 has 15 amino acids. Between the trimmed V and J ends, which lost 0 bases and 7 bases, there was a span of 16 bases. From germline, CDR1 is SGHRS and CDR2 YFSETQ. The CDR3 DNA reads TGCGCCAGCAGCTTGGCCGTAGGAGGCGGGGGTGAAGCTTTCTTT. This encodes CASSLAVGGGGEAFF.

V usage is TRBV7-2 and J usage is TRBJ2-1; D assignment may be TRBD1 or TRBD2 (5 bases each). The CDR3 contains 15 residues. Per germline, CDR1 SGHTA and CDR2 FQGNSA. V shed 3 bases and J shed 2 bases, with 11 bases lying between them. CDR3 DNA sequence: TGTGCCAGCAGCTTTCAGGGACGGACCTACAATGAGCAGTTCTTC. Protein product: CASSFQGRTYNEQFF.

This sequence joins TRBV5-1 and TRBJ2-5; D is unclear. In germline, CDR1 is SGHRS, CDR2 YFSETQ. The CDR3 spans 13 residues. With 4 bases removed from V and 4 bases from J, the gap between germline ends came to 11 bases. The CDR3 is CASSMAWGETQYF. Here the CDR3 DNA reads TGCGCCAGCAGCATGGCCTGGGGAGAGACCCAGTACTTC.

The chain recombines TRBV7-9 with TRBJ1-3, with D unclear. CDR1 is SEHNR, CDR2 FQNEAQ, per germline (reference sequence). This CDR3 contains 15 residues. V lost 4 bases to trimming and J lost 0 bases, with 10 bases between them. The CDR3 region has the DNA TGTGCCAGCAGCTCCCCCCTATCCTCTGGAAACACCATATATTTT. The encoded protein is CASSSPLSSGNTIYF.

This rearrangement joins TRBV2 to TRBJ1-5; D ambiguous. The germline V gene has CDR1 SNHLY and CDR2 FYNNEI. V lost 2 bases and J lost 6, with 8 bases in between. The CDR3 covers 13 residues. This CDR3 reads CASSEQERQPQHF. Written as DNA, the CDR3 is TGTGCCAGCAGTGAACAGGAGCGTCAGCCCCAGCATTTT.

This sequence joins TRBV28 and TRBJ1-2, with D unclear. In germline, CDR1 is MDHEN, CDR2 SYDVKM. V shed 5 bases and J shed 6 bases, with 4 bases lying between them. The CDR3 is 10 amino acids. The CDR3 DNA sequence: TGTGCCAGCAGTAATAATGGCTACACCTTC. Protein product: CASSNNGYTF.

The J gene is TRBJ2-5, the V gene TRBV7-3; possibly TRBD1 for D (6 bases). V shed 5 bases and J shed 5 bases, with 18 bases lying between them. This CDR3 has 15 amino acids. From germline, CDR1 is SGHTA and CDR2 FQGTGA. The CDR3 region is CASSLSGQFGETQYF. The CDR3 DNA sequence: TGTGCCAGCAGCCTAAGCGGACAGTTCGGGGAGACCCAGTACTTC.

The table lists this clone with a count of one. This chain joins TRBV18 and TRBJ2-7; TRBD1 agrees at 9 bases. This CDR3 is built from 14 residues. V lost 1 base to trimming and J lost 6 bases; unmatched junction nucleotides: 4. CDR1 KGHSH and CDR2 LQKENI come from the germline V gene. CDR3 DNA sequence: TGTGCCAGCTCACCACGGACAGGGGAGGTCGAGCAGTACTTC. It codes for CASSPRTGEVEQYF.

This chain uses TRBV7-2 with TRBJ2-7; unclear D gene. Germline CDR1 is SGHTA and CDR2 is FQGNSA. CDR3 length equals 16 residues. The germline V and J ends were trimmed by 5 bases and 0 bases, with 17 bases remaining between them. The CDR3 loop reads CASSQHSPDGSYEQYF. The CDR3 DNA reads as TGTGCCAGCAGCCAGCATTCCCCGGATGGCTCCTACGAGCAGTACTTC.